The rows below give T cell receptor beta chains drawn from one sample of a study of T cells after yellow fever vaccination. One entry per CDR3 protein, called by TCRdb with MiXCR from the 5' RACE reads. Of 200,000 to 300,000 distinct CDR3 sequences in the sample, more than 3.5% were seen once. The sequenced sample was PBMCs, obtained 15 days after the yellow fever booster vaccination. Source of these receptors: a man aged 18 to 29 who received the YFV17D yellow fever vaccine. CDR3s include the opening cysteine and the closing phenylalanine or tryptophan. Each record gives: D gene, clone size, J gene, V gene, CDR3 DNA, CDR3 protein. D genes are given only for firm matches. Part of the rows lack a size; the others show once, few, many or a class for expanded clones.

TRBD2	many	TRBJ2-1	TRBV7-9	TGTGCCAGCAGCTTCGGACTAGCGGGGGGGCAGAGTGAGCAGTTCTTC	CASSFGLAGGQSEQFF
.	many	TRBJ2-7	TRBV7-2	TGTGCCAGCAGCGCACGAGACAGCCCCAGCTCCTACGAGCAGTACTTC	CASSARDSPSSYEQYF
TRBD1	many	TRBJ2-1	TRBV5-6	TGTGCCAGCAGCCACGGACAGGGAATTTGGAATGAGCAGTTCTTC	CASSHGQGIWNEQFF
.	few	TRBJ1-1	TRBV6-4	TGTGCCAGCAGTGACCAGGGAGGGACTGAAGCTTTCTTT	CASSDQGGTEAFF
.	many	TRBJ1-1	TRBV12-3/TRBV12-4	TGTGCCAGCAGCCGAGGGGTAACTGAAGCTTTCTTT	CASSRGVTEAFF
.	many	TRBJ2-2	TRBV7-2	TGTGCCAGCAGCCCCTGGAACACCGGGGAGCTGTTTTTT	CASSPWNTGELFF
.	many	TRBJ2-7	TRBV6-5	TGTGCCAGCAGTTACTCCTCTGACAACTACGAGCAGTACTTC	CASSYSSDNYEQYF
TRBD1	many	TRBJ2-5	TRBV18	TGTGCCAGCTCCCCTATCCGGGACAGTCAAGAGACCCAGTACTTC	CASSPIRDSQETQYF
TRBD1	many	TRBJ1-3	TRBV5-6	TGTGCCAGCAGCTTTTGGACAGGGAATATTGGAAACACCATATATTTT	CASSFWTGNIGNTIYF
TRBD1	many	TRBJ1-5	TRBV18	TGTGCCAGCTCACCGAGGACAGGGCGGGACCAGCCCCAGCATTTT	CASSPRTGRDQPQHF
.	many	TRBJ1-1	TRBV5-1	TGCGCCAGCAGCTTGGAAAGAGGGATCTCTGAAGCTTTCTTT	CASSLERGISEAFF
.	many	TRBJ2-7	TRBV7-2	TGTGCCAGCAGCTTAGTGTTGACGCAGCGGGAGCAGTACTTC	CASSLVLTQREQYF
.	many	TRBJ2-3	TRBV6-2/TRBV6-3	TGTGCCAGCAGTTCCGCGGGGGCAAACACAGATACGCAGTATTTT	CASSSAGANTDTQYF
TRBD2	.	TRBJ2-6	TRBV3-1	TGTGCCAGCAGCCCGGGGAGGGACCCTGGGGCCAACGTCCTGACTTTC	CASSPGRDPGANVLTF
TRBD2	many	TRBJ2-2	TRBV7-9	TGTGCCAGCAGCTCATTCGGGGGGTCCGCGAACACCGGGGAGCTGTTTTTT	CASSSFGGSANTGELFF
.	many	TRBJ2-3	TRBV6-2/TRBV6-3	TGTGCCACCCAGGGACACCAGTTCACAGATACGCAGTATTTT	CATQGHQFTDTQYF
.	many	TRBJ1-5	TRBV24-1	TGTGCCACCAGTGGGGGCGAACAGCCCCAGCATTTT	CATSGGEQPQHF
.	many	TRBJ1-6	TRBV7-9	TGTGCCAGCAGCACTCAAGATTCACCCCTCCACTTT	CASSTQDSPLHF
TRBD1	many	TRBJ1-5	TRBV4-1	TGCGCCAGCAGCCAAGATCTTTACAGGGGTGGTCAGCCCCAGCATTTT	CASSQDLYRGGQPQHF
TRBD1	many	TRBJ2-7	TRBV27	TGTGCCAGCAGTTCTCGGGACAGGAGTTACGAGCAGTACTTC	CASSSRDRSYEQYF
TRBD2	many	TRBJ2-3	TRBV6-6	TGTGCCAGCAGTTACGGTCTCGGGGGGTACGCAGATACGCAGTATTTT	CASSYGLGGYADTQYF
.	many	TRBJ1-2	TRBV10-3	TGTGCCATCAGTGTAGTGGTCGGAGGGGGTGATGGCTACACCTTC	CAISVVVGGGDGYTF
TRBD2	many	TRBJ2-1	TRBV20-1	TGCAGTGCTAGAGTTAGCGGGGACTCCTACAATGAGCAGTTCTTC	CSARVSGDSYNEQFF
.	many	TRBJ2-1	TRBV25-1	TGTGCCAGCAGTGACGATCGGTTACCTTACAATGAGCAGTTCTTC	CASSDDRLPYNEQFF
.	.	TRBJ2-7	TRBV20-1	TGCAGTGCTAGACCCACAGGGAGCGACGAGCAGTACTTC	CSARPTGSDEQYF
.	many	TRBJ2-4	TRBV11-2	TGTGCCAGCAGCCGAACGGACCGGACCGAAAACATTCAGTACTTC	CASSRTDRTENIQYF
.	many	TRBJ2-2	TRBV6-5	TGTGCCAGCAGTTACTCAGACATTTACACCGGGGAGCTGTTTTTT	CASSYSDIYTGELFF
.	many	TRBJ2-3	TRBV12-3/TRBV12-4	TGTGCCAGCAGCCTCGACCGAAATCCGCAGTATTTT	CASSLDRNPQYF
TRBD2	many	TRBJ2-1	TRBV4-2	TGTGCCAGCAGCCAAGAGGGAGCGGGGGGTTCCTACAATGAGCAGTTCTTC	CASSQEGAGGSYNEQFF
.	many	TRBJ1-3	TRBV12-3/TRBV12-4	TGTGCCAGCAGTTTAACGGGGACTGGAAACACCATATATTTT	CASSLTGTGNTIYF
.	.	TRBJ1-4	TRBV6-5	TGTGCCAGCAGCGCGACAGGCTCTAATGAAAAACTGTTTTTT	CASSATGSNEKLFF
TRBD1	many	TRBJ1-2	TRBV12-3/TRBV12-4	TGTGCCAGCAGTGCCAGGACAGGGGTCGCTGGCTACACCTTC	CASSARTGVAGYTF
TRBD1	many	TRBJ1-5	TRBV4-3	TGCGCCAGCAGCCCGGGACAGGGCTATCAGCCCCAGCATTTT	CASSPGQGYQPQHF
.	many	TRBJ2-5	TRBV5-4	TGTGCCAGCAGCTCCGTTAAGTCGAAAGAGACCCAGTACTTC	CASSSVKSKETQYF
.	many	TRBJ2-5	TRBV4-3	TGCGCCAGCAGCCAAGATGTCCGTAGCGGAGAGACCCAGTACTTC	CASSQDVRSGETQYF
.	many	TRBJ1-2	TRBV27	TGTGCCAGCAGTTTATCGATCCTCCCAATCTGGGGAGGCTACACCTTC	CASSLSILPIWGGYTF
TRBD1	many	TRBJ1-2	TRBV20-1	TGCAGTGTTGGGACAGACTATGGCTACACCTTC	CSVGTDYGYTF
.	few	TRBJ1-1	TRBV11-1	TGTGCCAGCGGAGGGGTTGACACTGAAGCTTTCTTT	CASGGVDTEAFF
TRBD1	many	TRBJ2-7	TRBV28	TGTGCCAGCAGGGAGGACAGGGGGCTCTCCTACGAGCAGTACTTC	CASREDRGLSYEQYF
TRBD2	many	TRBJ2-3	TRBV5-1	TGCGCCAGCAGCCTGGGACTAGCGGAGACAGATACGCAGTATTTT	CASSLGLAETDTQYF
.	many	TRBJ1-1	TRBV5-1	TGCGCCAGCAGCATATCCGGGGCTGGTCAAACTGAAGCTTTCTTT	CASSISGAGQTEAFF
.	many	TRBJ1-3	TRBV27	TGTGCCAGCAGTTTCTCCGGATTAACTGGAAACACCATATATTTT	CASSFSGLTGNTIYF
.	many	TRBJ2-1	TRBV7-3	TGTGCCAGCAGCTTAACTGTCGGCTCCTACAATGAGCAGTTCTTC	CASSLTVGSYNEQFF
.	many	TRBJ2-5	TRBV29-1	TGCAGCGTCGGGATCTCCGCCGAGACCCAGTACTTC	CSVGISAETQYF
.	many	TRBJ1-1	TRBV19	TGTGCCAGTAGTCAACTCGTGATGAACACTGAAGCTTTCTTT	CASSQLVMNTEAFF
.	many	TRBJ1-2	TRBV3-1	TGTGCCAGCAGCCGGGGAGGGGCTGGCTACACCTTC	CASSRGGAGYTF
.	.	TRBJ2-6	TRBV12-3/TRBV12-4	TGTGCCAGCAGTTCACTGGGGGCCAACGTCCTGACTTTC	CASSSLGANVLTF
TRBD1	.	TRBJ1-4	TRBV28	TGTGCCAGCAGTACCATCGGACAGGGTGAAACTAATGAAAAACTGTTTTTT	CASSTIGQGETNEKLFF
TRBD2	many	TRBJ2-3	TRBV20-1	TGCAGTGCCCCGGGACTAGGTGCAGATACGCAGTATTTT	CSAPGLGADTQYF
TRBD2	many	TRBJ2-3	TRBV7-2	TGTGCCAGCAGCTTAAACTTGGACGGCGGCGGGGGGGATACGCAGTATTTT	CASSLNLDGGGGDTQYF
.	many	TRBJ1-2	TRBV7-9	TGTGCCAGCAGCTCTTCTTCTAACTATGGCTACACCTTC	CASSSSSNYGYTF
.	many	TRBJ2-1	TRBV5-5	TGTGCCAGCAGCCTACTGATGGAGGAGCAGTTCTTC	CASSLLMEEQFF
.	many	TRBJ1-1	TRBV19	TGTGCCAGTAGTAAAGCTTTCTTT	CASSKAFF
TRBD1	many	TRBJ2-5	TRBV7-8	TGTGCCAGCAGCTTAATGACAGGGGAAGAGACCCAGTACTTC	CASSLMTGEETQYF
.	many	TRBJ2-5	TRBV11-2	TGTGCCAGCAGGCGGGCCTTTCAAGAGACCCAGTACTTC	CASRRAFQETQYF
.	many	TRBJ2-3	TRBV12-3/TRBV12-4	TGTGCCAGCAGTTTTTCCAGGAATACGCAGTATTTT	CASSFSRNTQYF
.	many	TRBJ2-2	TRBV18	TGTGCCAGCTCACCATGGCGTACAACCGCGAACACCGGGGAGCTGTTTTTT	CASSPWRTTANTGELFF